This T cell receptor beta chain is from a study of Graves' ophthalmopathy and Graves' hyperthyroidism. The CDR3 is 14 residues long. Looked up from germline, CDR1 is MNHEY and CDR2 is SMNVEV (reference sequence). With respect to this clonotype: Being one base from a much bigger clone, this may be a read error.

RNA served as the template for amplifying TCR beta CDR3 regions. After a first-round RT-PCR with HTBI primers, a second-round multiplex PCR was run. Each CDR3 protein gets one entry after TCRdb re-called the multiplex PCR reads with MiXCR. Of approximately 500,000 distinct CDR3 sequences listed, approximately 15% are singletons. The sample consisted of blood. This sequence originates from a woman aged 30 to 39 with Graves' ophthalmopathy. The V gene is TRBV27, the J gene TRBJ2-2; the D gene is possibly TRBD2 (5 bases). CDR3 region: CASSLRGYTGELCF. The CDR3 nucleotides read TGTGCCAGCAGTTTACGAGGGTACACCGGGGAGCTGTGTTTT.